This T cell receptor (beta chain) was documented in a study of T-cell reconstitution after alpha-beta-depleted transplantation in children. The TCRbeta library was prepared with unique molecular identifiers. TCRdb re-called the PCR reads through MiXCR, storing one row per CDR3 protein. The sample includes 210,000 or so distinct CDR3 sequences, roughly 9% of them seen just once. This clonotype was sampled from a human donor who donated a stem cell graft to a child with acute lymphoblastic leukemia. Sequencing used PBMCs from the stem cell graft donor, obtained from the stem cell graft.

Written as DNA, the CDR3 is TGTGCCAGCAGTGCTTATCGGGAGGAGCAGTTCTTC. The encoded protein is CASSAYREEQFF. This rearrangement joins TRBV6-1 to TRBJ2-1; D is possibly TRBD2 (6 bases). Trimming removed 4 bases at V and 10 bases at J, with 11 bases between. The CDR3 is 12 residues long. Germline V gene sequence: CDR1 MNHNS, CDR2 SASEGT.